The 29 T cell receptor beta chains in this list originate from one sample, sequenced in a study of T cells in Graves' hyperthyroidism and ophthalmopathy. What was amplified from RNA transcripts were TCR beta CDR3 regions. First-round RT-PCR targeting the TCR CDR3 was performed with the HTBI primer set. MiXCR was run by TCRdb on the multiplex PCR reads, yielding one entry per CDR3 protein. The sample holds hundreds of thousands of distinct CDR3 sequences, 16% seen once. The sequencing input was blood. Receptor source: a woman under 30 with Graves' hyperthyroidism.

This clonotype was observed at least ten times. The chain has TRBV28 and TRBJ2-7; TRBD2 might be the D (5 bases). CDR3 size: 13 residues. CDR1 is MDHEN, CDR2 SYDVKM, per germline. Trimming took off 6 bases at V and 5 bases at J, with 14 bases between the two ends. This chain's CDR3 is CASSVRGINEQYF. CDR3 DNA sequence: TGTGCCAGCAGCGTCCGGGGAATTAACGAGCAGTACTTC.

The chain uses TRBV20-1 and TRBJ2-2, with 10 positions matching TRBD1. Germline loops: CDR1 DFQATT, CDR2 SNEGSKA (reference sequence). This CDR3 region has 15 residues. V trimming: 3 bases; J trimming: 4 bases; junction bases outside the gene matches: 5. The CDR3 DNA reads TGCAGTGCTAGGAGACAGGGGGCGAGCACCGGGGAGCTGTTTTTT. It encodes CSARRQGASTGELFF.

The rearrangement uses TRBV6-1 and TRBJ2-4; D is possibly TRBD1 or TRBD2 (6 bases each). The germline CDR1 and CDR2 sequences are MNHNS and SASEGT. V lost 0 bases to trimming and J lost 2 bases, with 14 bases between them. This CDR3 is built from 17 residues. The CDR3 reads CASSEALGGPSKNIQYF. CDR3 bases: TGTGCCAGCAGTGAAGCGTTGGGGGGCCCATCCAAAAACATTCAGTACTTC.

The chain links TRBV11-3 to TRBJ2-5; TRBD1 agrees at 7 bases. With V trimmed by 3 bases and J by 4 bases, 8 bases remained unmatched. Germline loops: CDR1 SGHNT, CDR2 YENEEA. This CDR3 region has 15 residues. Here the CDR3 DNA reads TGTGCCAGCAGCTTCACCGGACAGGCCGGAGAGACCCAGTACTTC. Protein product: CASSFTGQAGETQYF.

This chain uses TRBV7-9 with TRBJ2-2, with unresolved D. Germline CDR1 SEHNR, CDR2 FQNEAQ (reference sequence). The CDR3 extends over 14 amino acids. V lost 6 bases, J lost 1 base, and 9 bases lay in between. The chain's CDR3 is CASRPLRNTGELFF. The CDR3 nucleotides read TGTGCCAGCAGACCCTTAAGGAACACCGGGGAGCTGTTTTTT.

This clonotype was found a few times. The rearrangement links TRBV5-1 to TRBJ2-1, with D possibly TRBD1 on 6 matching bases. V lost 4 bases, J lost 6 bases, and 17 bases lay in between. There are 15 residues in the CDR3. Looked up from germline, CDR1 is SGHRS and CDR2 is YFSETQ. The CDR3 sequence: CASSRFPDRSNEQFF. The DNA of the CDR3 is TGCGCCAGCAGCCGATTTCCCGACAGGTCCAATGAGCAGTTCTTC.

This clonotype was observed at least ten times. CDR3 sequence: CASRRTGGNEQFF. CDR3 bases: TGTGCCAGCCGCCGGACTGGAGGCAATGAGCAGTTCTTC. The J gene is TRBJ2-1, the V gene TRBV3-1, with a tentative D call TRBD2 (5 bases). The germline V gene has CDR1 LGHDT and CDR2 YNNKEL (reference sequence). Trimming removed 8 bases from V and 6 bases from J, with 14 bases in between. The CDR3 loop spans 13 amino acids.

This clonotype was seen a few times. This chain joins TRBV20-1 and TRBJ1-6; 7 nucleotides match TRBD1. The CDR3 totals 13 residues. Germline CDR1 and CDR2: DFQATT and SNEGSKA (reference sequence). V shed 4 bases, J shed 7 bases, and the junction held 4 bases outside the gene matches. The CDR3 loop is CSATGTVNSPLHF. CDR3 bases: TGCAGTGCTACCGGGACAGTCAATTCACCCCTCCACTTT.

This clonotype was detected ten times or more. The chain recombines TRBV7-6 with TRBJ1-4; D unclear. This CDR3 has 13 amino acids. Germline V CDR1 and CDR2: SGHVS, FNYEAQ. V was pared by 1 base and J by 8 bases, with 8 bases between. The chain's CDR3 is CASSLEASEKLFF. DNA for the CDR3: TGTGCCAGCAGCTTAGAGGCAAGCGAAAAACTGTTTTTT.

This clonotype was seen ten or more times. The chain uses TRBV5-6 and TRBJ1-1; D remains unclear. The V gene's germline CDR1 is SGHDT and CDR2 YYEEEE. V was trimmed by 0 bases and J by 5 bases, leaving 11 bases between them. The CDR3 extends over 14 amino acids. The CDR3 region has the DNA TGTGCCAGCAGCTTGGCACCTACGCGGACTGAAGCTTTCTTT. The encoded protein is CASSLAPTRTEAFF.

V usage is TRBV20-1 and J usage is TRBJ2-3, with 9 nucleotides matching TRBD2. V was pared by 6 bases and J by 4 bases, with 11 bases of the junction left unmatched. The CDR3 is 15 residues long. Germline values: CDR1 DFQATT, CDR2 SNEGSKA (reference sequence). CDR3 in amino acids: CSAFNPGGGADTQYF. The CDR3 nucleotides read TGCAGTGCGTTTAACCCGGGCGGGGGGGCAGATACGCAGTATTTT.

V usage is TRBV28 and J usage is TRBJ1-2; 9 bases agree with TRBD1. Germline CDR1 is MDHEN and CDR2 is SYDVKM. The V gene end was trimmed by 5 bases and the J gene end by 7 bases; junction bases not matched to a gene: 8. This CDR3 contains 14 residues. The CDR3, as DNA: TGTGCCAGCAGTCCACCGGACAGGGGTAGTGGCTACACCTTC. Amino acid sequence: CASSPPDRGSGYTF.

As for this clonotype: A junction boundary mismatches the germline segment, possibly from a read error. The rearrangement links TRBV11-2 to TRBJ2-5; TRBD2 matches at 7 bases. The CDR3 consists of 15 residues. The germline CDR1 and CDR2 sequences are SGHAT and FQNNGV. Here the CDR3 DNA reads TGTGCCAGCAGCCGTGCGGTGGTTCGGGGGGAGACCCGGTACTTC. Amino acid sequence: CASSRAVVRGETRYF.

V usage is TRBV12-3 or TRBV12-4 and J usage is TRBJ2-7, with TRBD1 as a possible D gene (6 bases). Trimming took off 2 bases at V and 0 bases at J, with 8 bases between the two ends. The CDR3 has 14 residues. The CDR3 region has the DNA TGTGCCAGCAGTTTAAAGGGGGACTCCTACGAGCAGTACTTC. It specifies CASSLKGDSYEQYF.

The gene calls are TRBV2 and TRBJ2-4, with 9 bases aligning to TRBD2. The CDR3 has 16 residues. J lost 0 bases, V lost 4 bases, and 4 bases had no gene match. The germline V gene has CDR1 SNHLY and CDR2 FYNNEI. The CDR3 sequence: CASSVPSGTAKNIQYF. In nucleotides, the CDR3 is TGTGCCAGCAGTGTCCCTAGCGGGACAGCCAAAAACATTCAGTACTTC.

This chain connects TRBV25-1 to TRBJ1-6; the D is unclear. Per germline, CDR1 MGHDK and CDR2 SYGVNS. Trimming left V 4 bases short and J 0 bases short, with 7 bases between. This CDR3 region has 15 residues. The CDR3 here is CASSGMGSYNSPLHF. CDR3 coding DNA: TGTGCCAGCAGTGGGATGGGCTCCTATAATTCACCCCTCCACTTT.

This clonotype was picked up a small number of times. The chain employs TRBV5-1 and TRBJ1-2; tentative D call: TRBD1 (5 bases). The CDR3 covers 15 residues. Germline V gene data show CDR1 as SGHRS and CDR2 as YFSETQ. V lost 3 bases, J lost 2 bases, and 14 bases lay in between. CDR3 region: CASSSAGPRNYGYTF. CDR3 nucleotide sequence: TGCGCCAGCAGCTCAGCGGGGCCAAGGAACTATGGCTACACCTTC.

This rearrangement joins TRBV10-3 to TRBJ2-3; D uncertain. Trimming shortened V by 8 bases and J by 0 bases, and 12 bases separated the two germline ends. Germline V gene lookup returns CDR1 ENHRY and CDR2 SYGVKD. The CDR3 extends over 14 amino acids. In DNA, the CDR3 is TGTGCCATCTCCGGCGGTGTCAGCACAGATACGCAGTATTTT. Protein product: CAISGGVSTDTQYF.

This clonotype was observed at least ten times. V and J are TRBV7-2 and TRBJ2-3; maybe TRBD1 (5 bases). The ends were cut back, 5 bases at V and 1 base at J, with 10 bases in the middle. CDR3 size: 14 residues. Germline lookup yields CDR1 SGHTA and CDR2 FQGNSA. CDR3 amino acids: CASSLGRRTDTQYF. CDR3 coding DNA: TGTGCCAGCAGCCTGGGGCGCCGCACAGATACGCAGTATTTT.

In this sample, this clonotype turned up a few times. The chain links TRBV2 to TRBJ1-2, with TRBD1 identical over 8 bases. Germline V gene sequence: CDR1 SNHLY, CDR2 FYNNEI. V lost 1 base and J lost 8; bases outside the gene matches: 6. The CDR3 totals 14 residues. The CDR3 spells CASSEGQGTDGYTF. The CDR3 nucleotides read TGTGCCAGCAGTGAAGGACAGGGGACGGACGGCTACACCTTC. The complete variable domain, with remaining parts taken from reference TRBV2 and TRBJ1-2, reads EPEVTQTPSHQVTQMGQEVILRCVPISNHLYFYWYRQILGQKVEFLVSFYNNEISEKSEIFDDQFSVERPDGSNFTLKIRSTKLEDSAMYFCASSEGQGTDGYTFGSGTRLTVV.

This clonotype was observed a handful of times. This chain joins TRBV3-1 and TRBJ2-5; weak D call: TRBD2 (6 bases). Germline V gives CDR1 LGHDT, CDR2 YNNKEL (reference sequence). V lost 2 bases to trimming and J lost 5 bases, with 15 bases between them. CDR3 size: 15 residues. The CDR3 reads CASSQIPDYWETQYF. CDR3 nucleotides: TGTGCCAGCAGCCAAATCCCGGACTATTGGGAGACCCAGTACTTC.

The chain joins TRBV7-2 to TRBJ2-5; 7 bases fit TRBD2. Germline V CDR1 and CDR2: SGHTA, FQGNSA. This CDR3 contains 15 residues. Losses at the gene ends were 0 bases for V and 7 bases for J; bases not matched to a gene: 8. The CDR3 DNA reads as TGTGCCAGCAGCTTAGCGTCGGCGGGAGAGGGGACCCAGTACTTC. The encoded protein is CASSLASAGEGTQYF.

The chain carries TRBV24-1 and TRBJ1-5; no definite D call. This CDR3 is 14 amino acids long. Trimming cost V 3 bases and J 4 bases, with 9 bases left between them. Per the germline V gene, CDR1 is KGHDR and CDR2 is SFDVKD. DNA of the CDR3: TGTGCCACCAGTGATGTGGGAGGTAATCAGCCCCAGCATTTT. As protein: CATSDVGGNQPQHF.

V gene TRBV7-9 combines with J gene TRBJ2-1, with a weak D call TRBD2 (6 bases). Trimming removed 10 bases from V and 4 bases from J, with 17 bases in between. The CDR3 is made up of 14 amino acids. Germline V CDR1 and CDR2: SEHNR, FQNEAQ (reference sequence). CDR3 nucleotide sequence: TGTGCCACCCTCCTGGGCGGGGTGTACAATGAGCAGTTCTTC. Its protein is CATLLGGVYNEQFF.

The chain employs TRBV3-1 and TRBJ1-3; D uncertain. Germline CDR1 and CDR2: LGHDT and YNNKEL (reference sequence). Trimming removed 1 base at V and 8 bases at J, with 3 bases between. This CDR3 spans 11 amino acids. CDR3: CASSQVDTIYF. In nucleotides, the CDR3 is TGTGCCAGCAGCCAAGTTGACACCATATATTTT. The variable domain in full, completed from reference TRBV3-1 and TRBJ1-3, reads DTAVSQTPKYLVTQMGNDKSIKCEQNLGHDTMYWYKQDSKKFLKIMFSYNNKELIINETVPNRFSPKSPDKAHLNLHINSLELGDSAVYFCASSQVDTIYFGEGSWLTVV.

Turning to this clonotype: One end of the junction fails to match germline, which may point to a read error. This chain connects TRBV5-1 to TRBJ2-7; D remains unclear. This CDR3 has 15 residues. Germline CDR1 is SGHRS and CDR2 is YFSETQ. CDR3 DNA sequence: TGCGTCAGCAGCTTGGAAGCTGCCAGCTTTTACGAGCAGTACTTC. The encoded protein is CVSSLEAASFYEQYF.

V and J are TRBV20-1 and TRBJ2-3, with D perhaps TRBD1 or TRBD2 (6 bases each). This CDR3 is built from 17 residues. V was clipped by 2 bases and J by 0 bases, with 18 bases between them. Germline values: CDR1 DFQATT, CDR2 SNEGSKA (reference sequence). CDR3 sequence (DNA): TGCAGTGCTAGACCACCGTCAGGGGACTCAAGCACAGATACGCAGTATTTT. Translating gives CSARPPSGDSSTDTQYF.

This clonotype came up a few times. V usage is TRBV12-3 or TRBV12-4 and J usage is TRBJ1-6, with TRBD1 identical over 9 bases. Losses at the gene ends were 3 bases for V and 9 bases for J; bases not matched to a gene: 12. The CDR3 is made up of 17 amino acids. CDR3 nucleotide sequence: TGTGCCAGCAGTTTTTACTTGGGTGGGACAGGGTTTTCACCCCTCCACTTT. As protein: CASSFYLGGTGFSPLHF.

J is TRBJ1-5 and V is TRBV19, with D possibly being TRBD1 (5 bases). The CDR3 covers 12 residues. The germline V gene has CDR1 LNHDA and CDR2 SQIVND (reference sequence). The germline V and J ends were trimmed by 6 bases and 9 bases, with 12 bases remaining between them. CDR3 in DNA: TGTGCCAGTAGGGGGGAGTTTCGGCCCCAGCATTTT. It specifies CASRGEFRPQHF.